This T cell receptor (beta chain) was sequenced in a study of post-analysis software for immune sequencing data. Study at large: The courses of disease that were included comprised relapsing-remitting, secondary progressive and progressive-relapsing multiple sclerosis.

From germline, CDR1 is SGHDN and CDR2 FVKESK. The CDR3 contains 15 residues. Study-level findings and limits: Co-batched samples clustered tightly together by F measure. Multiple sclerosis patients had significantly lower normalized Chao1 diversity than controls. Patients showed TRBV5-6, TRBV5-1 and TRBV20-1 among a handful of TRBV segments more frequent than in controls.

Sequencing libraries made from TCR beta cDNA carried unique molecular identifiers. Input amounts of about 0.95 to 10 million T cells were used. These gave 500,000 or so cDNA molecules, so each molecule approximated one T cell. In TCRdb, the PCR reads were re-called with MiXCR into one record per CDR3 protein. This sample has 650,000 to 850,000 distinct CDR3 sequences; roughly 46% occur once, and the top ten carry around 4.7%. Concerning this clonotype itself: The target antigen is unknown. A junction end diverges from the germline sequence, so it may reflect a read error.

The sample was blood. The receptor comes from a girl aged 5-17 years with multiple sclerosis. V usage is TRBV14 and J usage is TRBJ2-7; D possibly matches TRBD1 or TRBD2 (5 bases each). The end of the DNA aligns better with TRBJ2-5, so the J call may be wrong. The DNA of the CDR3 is TGTGCCAGCAACCAAGGGGAGACATTGGGAGAGACCCAGTACTTC. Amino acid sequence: CASNQGETLGETQYF.